This is a list of T cell receptor beta chains from one sample in a study of shared clonotypes between healthy human individuals. This table comes from immunoSEQ multiplex PCR, and its TCRdb copy is limited to in-frame clones, with some not included. The sample has around 720,000 clones; 60% to 75% are singletons. What was sequenced was memory CD4+ T cells sorted from blood. All receptors derive from a woman in her twenties or thirties in good health. Each CDR3 is given with its conserved first and last residue. The D gene is left open where the match is weak. Expanded clones are given a class, and other clones once, few, many or no size at all.

d_gene	v_gene	abundance	j_gene	CDR3aa	CDR3nt
-	TRBV19	-	TRBJ1-5	CASSLTGARSNQPQHF	TGTGCCAGTAGCCTGACGGGGGCGAGAAGCAATCAGCCCCAGCATTTT
-	TRBV6-1	-	TRBJ2-1	CASSEAGKNSGPFYNEQFF	TGTGCCAGCAGTGAAGCCGGAAAGAATTCCGGTCCTTTCTACAATGAGCAGTTCTTC
TRBD2	TRBV9	once	TRBJ2-3	CASSPGTSAFADTQYF	TGTGCCAGCAGCCCCGGGACTAGCGCTTTCGCAGATACGCAGTATTTT
-	TRBV30	-	TRBJ1-5	CAWSVAGVLLHNQPQHF	TGTGCCTGGAGTGTAGCTGGGGTCCTACTTCACAATCAGCCCCAGCATTTT
-	TRBV11-2	few	TRBJ2-1	CASSLQSRSNEQFF	TGTGCCAGCAGCTTACAATCCAGGAGCAATGAGCAGTTCTTC
-	TRBV19	-	TRBJ2-1	CASREDANSYNEQFF	TGTGCCAGTAGGGAAGACGCCAACTCCTACAATGAGCAGTTCTTC
TRBD2	TRBV7-9	-	TRBJ2-6	CASSTAGAGANVLTF	TGTGCCAGCAGCACGGCGGGGGCTGGGGCCAACGTCCTGACTTTC
TRBD1	TRBV6-5	few	TRBJ1-3	CASSKDRDPGNTIYF	TGTGCCAGCAGTAAAGACAGGGACCCTGGAAACACCATATATTTT
TRBD2	TRBV5-6	-	TRBJ2-1	CASSLLAGDYNEQFF	TGTGCCAGCAGCTTGTTAGCGGGAGACTACAATGAGCAGTTCTTC
-	TRBV10-3	-	TRBJ1-1	CAISESLGVGAFF	TGTGCCATCAGTGAGTCATTAGGGGTTGGAGCTTTCTTT
-	TRBV5-1	-	TRBJ2-1	CASSLEVGPSFF	TGCGCCAGCAGCTTGGAAGTGGGACCCTCGTTCTTC
-	TRBV27	few	TRBJ2-6	CASRPSGANVLTF	TGTGCCAGCAGACCCTCGGGGGCCAACGTCCTGACTTTC
-	TRBV5-1	few	TRBJ2-1	CASGISSSYNEQFF	TGCGCCAGCGGAATTTCGAGCTCCTACAATGAGCAGTTCTTC
-	TRBV2	few	TRBJ2-4	CASTEEALAKNIQYF	TGTGCCAGCACCGAGGAGGCACTAGCCAAAAACATTCAGTACTTC
TRBD2	TRBV5-1	-	TRBJ2-5	CASSVAGMGETQYF	TGCGCCAGCAGCGTAGCGGGAATGGGTGAGACCCAGTACTTC
-	TRBV6-1	-	TRBJ1-5	CASSNQGADQPQHF	TGTGCCAGCAGTAACCAGGGAGCGGATCAGCCCCAGCATTTT
TRBD2	TRBV5-4	-	TRBJ2-1	CASSSGRAGGYNEQFF	TGTGCCAGCAGCTCGGGGAGAGCGGGAGGTTACAATGAGCAGTTCTTC
TRBD1	TRBV5-6	few	TRBJ1-5	CASSLQGGTDLNQPQHF	TGTGCCAGCAGCTTGCAGGGGGGGACAGACCTCAATCAGCCCCAGCATTTT
TRBD2	TRBV28	-	TRBJ2-3	CASRASGRGGTDTQYF	TGTGCCAGCAGGGCCAGCGGGAGGGGGGGCACAGATACGCAGTATTTT
TRBD2	TRBV10-3	-	TRBJ2-3	CAISGLAGPTDTQYF	TGTGCCATCAGCGGACTAGCGGGACCCACAGATACGCAGTATTTT
-	TRBV4-1	-	TRBJ1-3	CASSQVGWGNTIYF	TGCGCCAGCAGCCAAGTTGGATGGGGAAACACCATATATTTT
TRBD1	TRBV18	once	TRBJ1-1	CASSHGQGANTEAFF	TGTGCCAGCTCACACGGACAGGGGGCGAACACTGAAGCTTTCTTT
-	TRBV19	-	TRBJ1-2	CASSPPDRDHGYTF	TGTGCCAGTAGTCCCCCCGACAGAGACCATGGCTACACCTTC
TRBD2	TRBV5-1	-	TRBJ2-2	CASSLVGRAGELFF	TGCGCCAGCAGCTTGGTAGGGAGGGCCGGGGAGCTGTTTTTT